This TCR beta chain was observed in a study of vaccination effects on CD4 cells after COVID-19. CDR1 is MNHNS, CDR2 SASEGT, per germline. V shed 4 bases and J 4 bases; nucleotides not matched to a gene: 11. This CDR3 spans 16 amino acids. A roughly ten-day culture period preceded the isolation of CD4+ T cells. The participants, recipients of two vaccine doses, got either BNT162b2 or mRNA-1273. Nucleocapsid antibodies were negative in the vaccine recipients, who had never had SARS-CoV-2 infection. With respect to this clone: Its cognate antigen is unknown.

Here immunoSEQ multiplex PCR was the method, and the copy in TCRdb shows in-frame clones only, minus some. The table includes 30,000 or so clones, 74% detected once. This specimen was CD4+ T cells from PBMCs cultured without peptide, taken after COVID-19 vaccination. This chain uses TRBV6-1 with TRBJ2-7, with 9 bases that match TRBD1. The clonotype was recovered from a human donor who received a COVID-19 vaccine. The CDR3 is CASSGETGGSPYEQYF. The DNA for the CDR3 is TGTGCCAGCAGTGGGGAAACAGGGGGCTCCCCTTACGAGCAGTACTTC.